Listed here are 7 T cell receptor beta chains from one sample, sequenced in a study of T cell responses to AZD1222 COVID-19 vaccine. Clones were sequenced by immunoSEQ multiplex PCR, and TCRdb holds only the in-frame ones, with some missing. The sample carries about 86,000 clones, 90% recorded once. Sample: peripheral blood, taken on day 0 of AZD1222 vaccination. The source is an adult in good health.

The J gene is TRBJ1-1, the V gene TRBV2; possible D gene TRBD1, 5 bases. This CDR3 region has 14 residues. Trimming pared 4 bases from V and 2 bases from J, leaving 11 bases between. Germline V lookup: CDR1 SNHLY, CDR2 FYNNEI. The CDR3 protein is CASSVTAINTEAFF. For the CDR3, the DNA is TGTGCCAGCAGTGTGACAGCAATTAACACTGAAGCTTTCTTT.

The genes are TRBV5-1 and TRBJ2-7, with 8 bases lining up with TRBD1. Trimming removed 5 bases from V and 3 bases from J; junction bases left unmatched: 7. Germline CDR1 reads SGHRS; CDR2 reads YFSETQ. This CDR3 contains 14 residues. In nucleotides, the CDR3 is TGCGCCAGCAGGACCGGGACAGGCAGCTACGAGCAGTACTTC. Translation gives CASRTGTGSYEQYF.

This clone was seen just once. The chain joins TRBV5-1 to TRBJ2-1; D uncertain. V was trimmed by 5 bases and J by 4 bases, leaving 7 bases between them. This CDR3 is 12 amino acids long. The germline CDR1 and CDR2 sequences are SGHRS and YFSETQ. This CDR3 is CASRSVYNEQFF. CDR3 sequence (DNA): TGCGCCAGCAGGAGCGTTTACAATGAGCAGTTCTTC. Complete variable domain (other parts from reference TRBV5-1 and TRBJ2-1): KAGVTQTPRYLIKTRGQQVTLSCSPISGHRSVSWYQQTPGQGLQFLFEYFSETQRNKGNFPGRFSGRQFSNSRSEMNVSTLELGDSALYLCASRSVYNEQFFGPGTRLTVL.

The chain joins TRBV24-1 to TRBJ2-2, with D perhaps matching TRBD1 (6 bases). Germline V CDR1 and CDR2: KGHDR, SFDVKD. Trimming left V 5 bases short and J 2 bases short, with 8 bases between. The CDR3 has 14 amino acids. CDR3 protein: CATSGGLNTGELFF. CDR3 coding DNA: TGTGCCACCAGTGGGGGGCTAAACACCGGGGAGCTGTTTTTT.

The genes are TRBV6-5 and TRBJ2-7; D is possibly TRBD1 (5 bases). The CDR3 has 16 amino acids. Per germline, CDR1 MNHEY and CDR2 SVGAGI. The V gene lost 0 bases and the J gene lost 1 base, with 13 bases spanning the gap. The CDR3, as DNA: TGTGCCAGCAGTTACTCAAGGTGGGGCAGATCCTACGAGCAGTACTTC. This encodes CASSYSRWGRSYEQYF.

Only one count was recorded for this clone. This chain links TRBV3-1 (or the pseudogene TRBV3-2) with TRBJ1-4; TRBD1 agrees at 7 bases. The CDR3 sequence is 14 residues long. J gave up 8 bases and V 5 bases, and 8 bases lay outside the gene matches. CDR1 LGHDT and CDR2 YNNKEL come from the germline V gene (reference sequence). The CDR3 region is CASSNRQGQEKLFF. CDR3 bases: TGTGCCAGCAGCAATAGACAGGGCCAAGAAAAACTGTTTTTT.

The chain has TRBV4-1 and TRBJ2-3; 10 bases are shared with TRBD2. The germline V gene encodes CDR1 MGHRA and CDR2 YSYEKL. V dropped 1 base and J dropped 2; count of bases not matched to a gene: 12. The CDR3 length is 19 residues. CDR3 residues: CASSQAPGGSGGFTDTQYF. DNA for the CDR3: TGCGCCAGCAGCCAAGCCCCTGGTGGTAGCGGGGGGTTCACAGATACGCAGTATTTT.